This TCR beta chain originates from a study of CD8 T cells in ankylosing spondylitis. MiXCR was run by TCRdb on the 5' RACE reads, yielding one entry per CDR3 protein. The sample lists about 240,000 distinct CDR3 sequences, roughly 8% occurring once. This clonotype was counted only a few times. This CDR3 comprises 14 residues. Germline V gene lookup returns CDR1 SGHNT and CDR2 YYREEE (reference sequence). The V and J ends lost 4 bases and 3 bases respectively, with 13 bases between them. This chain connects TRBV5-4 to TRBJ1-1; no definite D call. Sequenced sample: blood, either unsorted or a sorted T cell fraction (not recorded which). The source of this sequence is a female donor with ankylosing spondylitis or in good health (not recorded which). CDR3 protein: CASSPRTVYTEAFF. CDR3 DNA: TGTGCCAGCAGCCCCAGGACCGTTTACACTGAAGCTTTCTTT.